The clone carrying this T cell receptor beta chain was seen repeatedly, ten times or more. The CDR3 is 16 residues long. Germline V gene data show CDR1 as LGHNA and CDR2 as YNFKEQ. J gave up 5 bases and V 1 base, and 6 bases lay outside the gene matches. TCRdb itself ran the RACE reads through MiXCR, one entry per CDR3 protein. This sample yields 280,000 or so distinct CDR3 sequences, of which approximately 8% are seen a single time; 1.2% belongs to the top ten. Time point denoted: pre-sensitization, week 0. Treatment specified: therapeutic diphenylcyclopropenone sensitization with weekly scalp DPC. This entry is derived from a study of human T cells and chemical hapten exposure.

The chain is built from TRBV4-2 and TRBJ1-5; TRBD1 aligns across 9 bases. The sample consisted of whole blood, taken in connection with sensitization to the hapten diphenylcyclopropenone (DPC). The TCR originated in a man between 18 and 29 years old with alopecia areata. Some clones in this sample may be carry-over from other donors' samples. In DNA, the CDR3 is TGTGCCAGCAGCCAAGTCGAAGACAGGGGGGATCAGCCCCAGCATTTT. Protein product: CASSQVEDRGDQPQHF.